The rows below give T cell receptor beta chains drawn from one sample of a study of T-cell reconstitution after alpha-beta-depleted transplantation in children. TCRdb called the PCR reads again in MiXCR, with one record for every CDR3 protein. The data hold about 610,000 distinct CDR3 sequences, with more than 9% observed a single time. The sample was PBMCs from the stem cell graft donor, taken from the stem cell graft. The source is a human donor who donated a stem cell graft to a child with acute myeloid leukemia. Both conserved end residues are part of each CDR3. Each record gives: V gene, clone size, D gene, J gene, CDR3 DNA, CDR3 protein. D genes are given only for firm matches. Clone size is given for some rows only: seen once, a few or many times, or a class if the clone is expanded.

V gene: TRBV6-5; clone size: few; D gene: NA; J gene: TRBJ2-2; CDR3 DNA: TGTGCCAGCAGTTACTCGGAGAGCTTCGGGGAGCTGTTTTTT; CDR3 protein: CASSYSESFGELFF
V gene: TRBV9; clone size: NA; D gene: NA; J gene: TRBJ1-1; CDR3 DNA: TGTGCCAGCAACAACGGGGACACTGAAGCTTTCTTT; CDR3 protein: CASNNGDTEAFF
V gene: TRBV7-3; clone size: many; D gene: TRBD2; J gene: TRBJ2-3; CDR3 DNA: TGTGCCAGCAGCTTAACGGTAGCGGGAGCCCCAGATACGCAGTATTTT; CDR3 protein: CASSLTVAGAPDTQYF
V gene: TRBV20-1; clone size: NA; D gene: NA; J gene: TRBJ2-1; CDR3 DNA: TGCAGTGCTAGAGACGGAGCCTACAATGAGCAGTTCTTC; CDR3 protein: CSARDGAYNEQFF
V gene: TRBV9; clone size: few; D gene: TRBD2; J gene: TRBJ2-1; CDR3 DNA: TGTGCCAGCAGGGCGGGGGGAACGAATGAGCAGTTCTTC; CDR3 protein: CASRAGGTNEQFF
V gene: TRBV20-1; clone size: few; D gene: TRBD2; J gene: TRBJ2-5; CDR3 DNA: TGCAGTGCTAGTCCGACTAGCGGGAGGGGGGAGACCCAGTACTTC; CDR3 protein: CSASPTSGRGETQYF
V gene: TRBV7-3; clone size: NA; D gene: TRBD1; J gene: TRBJ2-3; CDR3 DNA: TGTGCCAGCAGCTTAATGAGGACAGGAACAGATACGCAGTATTTT; CDR3 protein: CASSLMRTGTDTQYF
V gene: TRBV7-3; clone size: NA; D gene: NA; J gene: TRBJ1-6; CDR3 DNA: TGTGCCAGCAGCTTAGACTATAATTCACCCCTCCACTTT; CDR3 protein: CASSLDYNSPLHF
V gene: TRBV20-1; clone size: many; D gene: TRBD1; J gene: TRBJ1-1; CDR3 DNA: TGCAGTGCTAGGGACAGGAAGTGGGCTTTCTTT; CDR3 protein: CSARDRKWAFF
V gene: TRBV28; clone size: few; D gene: TRBD2; J gene: TRBJ2-5; CDR3 DNA: TGTGCCAGCAGTACGCCCATGGGGACTAGCGGGCTTAAACGGGAGACCCAGTACTTC; CDR3 protein: CASSTPMGTSGLKRETQYF
V gene: TRBV7-8; clone size: few; D gene: NA; J gene: TRBJ1-4; CDR3 DNA: TGTGCCAGCAGCTTAAATGGGGGTGAAAAACTGTTTTTT; CDR3 protein: CASSLNGGEKLFF
V gene: TRBV20-1; clone size: NA; D gene: NA; J gene: TRBJ1-5; CDR3 DNA: TGCAGTGCTAGTTCCCGGGACAATCAGCCCCAGCATTTT; CDR3 protein: CSASSRDNQPQHF
V gene: TRBV5-1; clone size: few; D gene: NA; J gene: TRBJ2-7; CDR3 DNA: TGCGCCAGCAGCTTGGCTACTGCGTCACCGTTCTACGAGCAGTACTTC; CDR3 protein: CASSLATASPFYEQYF
V gene: TRBV29-1; clone size: NA; D gene: TRBD2; J gene: TRBJ2-1; CDR3 DNA: TGCAGCGTCGATACCGGGACTAGCGGTTTCTCCTACAATGAGCAGTTCTTC; CDR3 protein: CSVDTGTSGFSYNEQFF
V gene: TRBV29-1; clone size: many; D gene: TRBD1; J gene: TRBJ1-2; CDR3 DNA: TGCAGCGTTAGAGGGCCCGACAGGGATCGGAACTATGGCTACACCTTC; CDR3 protein: CSVRGPDRDRNYGYTF
V gene: TRBV7-2; clone size: NA; D gene: NA; J gene: TRBJ2-7; CDR3 DNA: TGTGCCAGCAGCTCGGACTCTCTTCCCTACGAGCAGTACTTC; CDR3 protein: CASSSDSLPYEQYF
V gene: TRBV11-2; clone size: NA; D gene: NA; J gene: TRBJ1-1; CDR3 DNA: TGTGCCAGCAGCCTAGCTTATGGGACGAACACTGAAGCTTTCTTT; CDR3 protein: CASSLAYGTNTEAFF
V gene: TRBV29-1; clone size: many; D gene: TRBD1; J gene: TRBJ2-7; CDR3 DNA: TGCAGCGCCCGGGACAGATCCACCTACGAGCAGTACTTC; CDR3 protein: CSARDRSTYEQYF
V gene: TRBV27; clone size: many; D gene: NA; J gene: TRBJ2-5; CDR3 DNA: TGTGCCAGCAGTCCGCCCCAGAGGACCCAGTACTTC; CDR3 protein: CASSPPQRTQYF
V gene: TRBV27; clone size: many; D gene: NA; J gene: TRBJ2-2; CDR3 DNA: TGTGCCAGCAGTTTGGGTCGCGGGGAGCTGTTTTTT; CDR3 protein: CASSLGRGELFF
V gene: TRBV25-1; clone size: NA; D gene: NA; J gene: TRBJ2-5; CDR3 DNA: TGTGCCAGCACCGAGAGGGGGAGAGAGACCCAGTACTTC; CDR3 protein: CASTERGRETQYF
V gene: TRBV20-1; clone size: many; D gene: TRBD2; J gene: TRBJ2-3; CDR3 DNA: TGCAGTGCTATTCGCGGGAGAGGTGCAGATACGCAGTATTTT; CDR3 protein: CSAIRGRGADTQYF
V gene: TRBV12-3/TRBV12-4; clone size: NA; D gene: TRBD2; J gene: TRBJ2-5; CDR3 DNA: TGTGCCAGCAGCCCCACTCGGACTAGCGGGAGTCAAGAGACCCAGTACTTC; CDR3 protein: CASSPTRTSGSQETQYF
V gene: TRBV20-1; clone size: many; D gene: NA; J gene: TRBJ2-1; CDR3 DNA: TGCAGTGCTCAACTTAGACTCTCCTACAATGAGCAGTTCTTC; CDR3 protein: CSAQLRLSYNEQFF
V gene: TRBV5-1; clone size: NA; D gene: NA; J gene: TRBJ1-1; CDR3 DNA: TGCGCCAGCAGCTATAAAAATAGCCCCGGGACCCTAAGTTCAACGGCCACTGAAGCTTTCTTT; CDR3 protein: CASSYKNSPGTLSSTATEAFF